This TCR beta chain was retrieved from a study of OX40 agonist ivuxolimab in advanced cancers. The CDR3 has 15 amino acids. V lost 5 bases, J lost 6 bases, and 17 bases lay in between. Germline V gene lookup returns CDR1 SEHNR and CDR2 FQNEAQ (reference sequence). The assay was immunoSEQ multiplex PCR, and TCRdb's table has in-frame clones only and misses some. The table lists 40,000 to 45,000 clones, around 87% of them singletons. V usage is TRBV7-9 and J usage is TRBJ2-1, with D perhaps matching TRBD2 (6 bases). The TCR was taken from an adult with an advanced solid tumor such as melanoma, head and neck, liver or kidney cancer. Material: CD4+ or CD8+ T cells sorted from blood, obtained in a trial of the OX40 agonist ivuxolimab. DNA of the CDR3: TGTGCCAGCAGCGCTCTCGGCGGGATAGCCAATGAGCAGTTCTTC. Amino acid sequence: CASSALGGIANEQFF.